A selection of T cell receptor beta chains follows, all from one sample in a study of T cell responses to AZD1222 COVID-19 vaccine. Clones were sequenced by immunoSEQ multiplex PCR, and TCRdb holds only the in-frame ones, with some missing. Of approximately 170,000 clones in the sample, roughly 92% were seen once. The specimen comprised peripheral blood, sampled on day 0 of AZD1222 vaccination. The receptors come from an adult in good health. Each CDR3 is given without its conserved first and last residue. Expanded clones get a size class; other rows say once, few or many, or leave the size out.

clone size	V gene	J gene	CDR3 protein
NA	TRBV9	TRBJ2-1	ASSVGTPSYNEQF
NA	TRBV2	TRBJ2-1	ASSELTGMVDNEQF
NA	TRBV19	TRBJ2-1	ASSKHRTTSYNEQF
NA	TRBV13	TRBJ2-7	ASSLGALRLGSAHSYEQY
NA	TRBV5-1	TRBJ1-2	ASSLEIGQGNYGYT
NA	TRBV11-2	TRBJ1-1	ASSLVGNTEAF
NA	TRBV7-2	TRBJ2-7	ASRRGQGDEQY
NA	TRBV6-1	TRBJ1-6	ASLPTGTANSPLH
NA	TRBV12-3/TRBV12-4	TRBJ1-2	ASSLPGNGYT
NA	TRBV27	TRBJ2-3	ASSLFGSSTDTQY
NA	TRBV5-1	TRBJ2-1	ASSLLASGREEV
NA	TRBV7-9	TRBJ1-4	ASSLVSGSTNEKLF
NA	TRBV19	TRBJ1-2	ASSVPREGYGYT
NA	TRBV11-1	TRBJ2-7	ASSRGMADYEQY
NA	TRBV6-1	TRBJ2-7	ASSLGLAGDEQY
NA	TRBV7-3	TRBJ2-3	ASSFREGGTDTQY
NA	TRBV5-5	TRBJ2-3	ASSPLAGGSTDTQY
NA	TRBV5-1	TRBJ2-3	ASSPRGSSTDTQY
NA	TRBV7-8	TRBJ1-5	ASSSRQVGDQPQH
few	TRBV2	TRBJ1-1	ASSETGPNTEAF
NA	TRBV19	TRBJ2-3	ASTLTPWGGSTDTQY
once	TRBV12-3/TRBV12-4	TRBJ1-5	ASSLGGPQH
NA	TRBV5-1	TRBJ2-1	ARGGGLYNEQF
once	TRBV4-1	TRBJ1-6	ASSQGRSSYNSPLH
NA	TRBV7-3	TRBJ1-2	ASSPQGGGVGYT
NA	TRBV6-2/TRBV6-3	TRBJ1-1	ASSYSSGPGTEAF
once	TRBV19	TRBJ1-1	ASSPMRGRTEAF
few	TRBV7-9	TRBJ1-6	ASSRGENSPLH
NA	TRBV18	TRBJ2-1	ASSLGEVRGKEQF
NA	TRBV19	TRBJ2-2	ASSTVGNTGELF
NA	TRBV5-1	TRBJ1-5	ASSLEGSSNQPQH
NA	TRBV7-2	TRBJ2-2	ASSQGSGGAAGELF
NA	TRBV5-5	TRBJ2-1	ASSFLELTSGGYNEQF
NA	TRBV6-2/TRBV6-3	TRBJ2-3	ASSSRLEGTDTQY
NA	TRBV18	TRBJ1-6	ASSQGIPRDSPLH
NA	TRBV30	TRBJ1-6	AWRPPRGSSPLH
NA	TRBV27	TRBJ1-5	ASSLPGVREGNQPQH
once	TRBV11-2	TRBJ2-1	ASSLSVGLGNEQF
NA	TRBV29-1	TRBJ2-3	SVDRGDTDTQY
NA	TRBV5-1	TRBJ2-7	ASSPGAAWASANYEQY
NA	TRBV7-2	TRBJ1-5	ASSSRTGSEQPQH
few	TRBV6-2/TRBV6-3	TRBJ1-5	ASSPNLSNQPQH
once	TRBV18	TRBJ1-1	ASSQDRTEAF
NA	TRBV21-1	TRBJ2-1	ASSIPGLVCNEQF
NA	TRBV3-1/TRBV3-2	TRBJ2-3	ASSQESRRGWSTDTQY
NA	TRBV19	TRBJ2-1	AGSRAQGLSYNEQF
NA	TRBV3-1/TRBV3-2	TRBJ1-2	ASSQAWGQRYGYT
NA	TRBV5-4	TRBJ2-2	ASSLGLAGGQGTGELF
NA	TRBV18	TRBJ2-1	ASSPRRSASSYNEQF
NA	TRBV19	TRBJ1-1	ASSIGRVGTEAF
NA	TRBV7-9	TRBJ2-7	ASSPFQESYEQY
NA	TRBV29-1	TRBJ2-7	SVVRTEAGEQY
NA	TRBV10-3	TRBJ1-2	AISLDLAYGYT
NA	TRBV12-3/TRBV12-4	TRBJ2-7	ASSLALYEQY
NA	TRBV18	TRBJ2-3	ASSPQKGGTDTQY
NA	TRBV7-9	TRBJ2-7	ASSPRDPRGAYEQY
NA	TRBV7-2	TRBJ2-7	ASSQPPRGYEQY
NA	TRBV3-1/TRBV3-2	TRBJ1-2	ASSHLRASYGYT
NA	TRBV4-1	TRBJ2-5	ASSLTGGETQY
NA	TRBV3-1/TRBV3-2	TRBJ1-1	ASSQDYAKNTEAF